This TCR beta chain was captured in a study of cytotoxic CD8 clonotypes in ibrutinib-treated CLL. Across the study: The group held roughly twelve relapsed/refractory and under 16 treatment-naive patients, with under 18 IGHV unmutated. General study points: Clonality was elevated at ibrutinib response and had returned toward baseline at progression.

Target depth was 1 in 200,000 to 1 in 1 million T cells, about 10x per clonotype. The method was immunoSEQ multiplex PCR; TCRdb's version includes in-frame clones alone and lacks a portion of them. Of some 150,000 clones listed, about 76% are singletons. This clone occurred a few times. Its antigen is not known. Germline CDR1 MNHEY, CDR2 SMNVEV (reference sequence). The V end lost 5 bases, the J end lost 10 bases, and 12 bases lay between the germline ends. The CDR3 runs to 13 residues. The sequence was collected from a human donor with chronic lymphocytic leukemia. Specimen: PBMCs, collected after 24 months of ibrutinib treatment. V gene TRBV27 combines with J gene TRBJ1-6; D unclear. This CDR3 is CASSGRLGSPLHF. As DNA, the CDR3 is TGTGCCAGCAGTGGCAGGTTAGGATCACCCCTCCACTTT.